This TCR beta chain is drawn from a study of CD8 T cells in Susac syndrome. V was pared by 3 bases and J by 2 bases, with 14 bases between. Germline assignment: CDR1 GTSNPN and CDR2 SVGIG (reference sequence). This CDR3 region has 14 residues. Reverse transcription of about 0.5 to 1 ug RNA was carried out with random hexamers. From the immunoSEQ multiplex PCR reads, TCRdb called clonotypes with MiXCR, one entry per CDR3 protein. In the table there are about 140,000 distinct CDR3 sequences, approximately 95% of which are singletons. The specimen was CD4+ T cells from PBMCs. The J gene is TRBJ2-7, the V gene TRBV30; D gene ambiguous. The sequence derives from a human donor with Susac syndrome. The CDR3 is CAWRSRAATYEQYF. The CDR3 region has the DNA TGTGCCTGGAGATCAAGGGCAGCAACCTACGAGCAGTACTTC.